This passage covers 20 T cell receptor beta chains from one sample sequenced in a study of blood T cell repertoires in COVID-19. Profiled with immunoSEQ multiplex PCR; TCRdb holds only in-frame clones, not every one. The sample has over 70,000 clones, around 77% seen once; the top ten hold under 2.5%. Sample: peripheral blood. These receptor sequences come from a man in his sixties or seventies with COVID-19, enrolled during active disease.

The chain carries TRBV12-3 or TRBV12-4 and TRBJ1-2; 8 bases line up with TRBD1. The trim removed 5 bases at V and 8 bases at J, leaving 7 bases unmatched. CDR3 size: 13 residues. CDR3 amino acids: CASSIGQGGGYTF. The CDR3 DNA sequence: TGTGCCAGCAGTATCGGACAGGGAGGCGGCTACACCTTC.

The gene calls are TRBV4-3 and TRBJ2-4; D is undetermined. V lost 0 bases, J lost 8 bases, and 14 bases lay in between. The CDR3 loop spans 15 amino acids. The V gene's germline CDR1 is LGHNA and CDR2 YSLEER. The CDR3 region is CASSQEGASGHIQYF. CDR3 sequence (DNA): TGCGCCAGCAGCCAAGAAGGAGCGTCTGGTCACATTCAGTACTTC.

The V gene is TRBV5-1, the J gene TRBJ2-7, with D perhaps matching TRBD2 (7 bases). CDR1 is SGHRS and CDR2 is YFSETQ in the germline V gene. Trimming cost V 3 bases and J 0 bases, with 13 bases left between them. This CDR3 has 15 residues. The DNA for the CDR3 is TGCGCCAGCAGCTCCATTGCGGGGGCCTCCTACGAGCAGTACTTC. Its protein is CASSSIAGASYEQYF. The full variable domain, rest sourced from reference TRBV5-1 and TRBJ2-7, is KAGVTQTPRYLIKTRGQQVTLSCSPISGHRSVSWYQQTPGQGLQFLFEYFSETQRNKGNFPGRFSGRQFSNSRSEMNVSTLELGDSALYLCASSSIAGASYEQYFGPGTRLTVT.

This clone was observed a handful of times. This chain connects TRBV5-1 to TRBJ2-7; 7 bases line up with TRBD2. Germline-derived CDR1 and CDR2 are SGHRS and YFSETQ. Germline trimming cut 3 bases from V and 5 bases from J; bases unmatched to any gene: 2. The CDR3 covers 12 residues. This chain's CDR3 is CASSWAGDEQYF. Written as DNA, the CDR3 is TGCGCCAGCAGCTGGGCGGGAGACGAGCAGTACTTC.

The genes are TRBV7-2 and TRBJ2-7; 12 bases are a match to TRBD2. Germline V gene data show CDR1 as SGHTA and CDR2 as FQGNSA. Losses at the gene ends were 5 bases for V and 7 bases for J; bases not matched to a gene: 12. The length of the CDR3 is 16 residues. The CDR3 sequence: CASSVTGLAGGPEQYF. The CDR3 coding sequence is TGTGCCAGCAGCGTAACGGGACTAGCGGGCGGGCCAGAGCAGTACTTC.

The gene calls are TRBV28 and TRBJ2-7; TRBD1 aligns across 7 bases. The CDR3 contains 13 residues. Germline CDR1 MDHEN, CDR2 SYDVKM. Losses at the gene ends were 7 bases for V and 2 bases for J; bases not matched to a gene: 5. The CDR3: CASNRDSAYEQYF. The CDR3 region has the DNA TGTGCCAGCAACAGGGACAGTGCCTACGAGCAGTACTTC. The complete variable domain, with remaining parts taken from reference TRBV28 and TRBJ2-7, reads DVKVTQSSRYLVKRTGEKVFLECVQDMDHENMFWYRQDPGLGLRLIYFSYDVKMKEKGDIPEGYSVSREKKERFSLILESASTNQTSMYLCASNRDSAYEQYFGPGTRLTVT.

The rearrangement uses TRBV29-1 and TRBJ2-3; D might be TRBD1 (6 bases). Germline CDR1 SQVTM, CDR2 ANQGSEA. The CDR3 consists of 12 residues. V lost 4 bases and J lost 6, with 11 bases in between. CDR3 in amino acids: CSVGRGGDTQYF. CDR3 nucleotide sequence: TGCAGCGTTGGCAGGGGCGGGGATACGCAGTATTTT.

This chain uses TRBV21-1 with TRBJ2-7; TRBD1, as called in the table, went unchecked against the DNA. TRBV21-1 is flagged as a pseudogene. The CDR3 runs 16 residues. The CDR3 region has the DNA TGTGCCAGCAGCAAAGTAGTAGGGGGCTTCATCTACGAGCAGTACTTC. It translates to CASSKVVGGFIYEQYF.

The CDR3 coding sequence is TGTGCCAGCCAAGAGGGGAACACTGAAGCTTTCTTT. Translating it yields CASQEGNTEAFF. The rearrangement links TRBV5-4 to TRBJ1-1; no clear D. Germline V lookup: CDR1 SGHNT, CDR2 YYREEE (reference sequence). CDR3 length: 12 amino acids. V lost 7 bases, J lost 1 base, and 8 bases lay in between. Filled out from reference TRBV5-4 and TRBJ1-1, the complete variable domain reads ETGVTQSPTHLIKTRGQQVTLRCSSQSGHNTVSWYQQALGQGPQFIFQYYREEENGRGNFPPRFSGLQFPNYSSELNVNALELDDSALYLCASQEGNTEAFFGQGTRLTVV.

The chain couples TRBV6-2 or TRBV6-3 to TRBJ2-3, with 7 positions matching TRBD2. The germline V gene has CDR1 MNHEY and CDR2 SVGEGT. The CDR3 has 17 amino acids. The junction had 10 bases not matched to a gene; V was cut back by 0 bases and J by 4 bases. The CDR3 region has the DNA TGTGCCAGCAGTTACTCGACCATACTAGCGACTCCAGATACGCAGTATTTT. It yields the protein CASSYSTILATPDTQYF.

V and J are TRBV6-2 or TRBV6-3 and TRBJ2-7, with 9 bases fitting TRBD2. The junction had 11 bases not matched to a gene; V was cut back by 5 bases and J by 3 bases. This CDR3 has 16 amino acids. Germline V gene lookup returns CDR1 MNHEY and CDR2 SVGEGT. CDR3 in DNA: TGTGCCAGCAGTACCCACAGCGGGAGGTCCCTCTACGAGCAGTACTTC. It yields the protein CASSTHSGRSLYEQYF.

The genes are TRBV28 and TRBJ2-7, with 7 bases matching TRBD1. The CDR3 contains 15 residues. V shed 4 bases, J shed 1 base, and the junction held 7 bases outside the gene matches. Germline V gene lookup returns CDR1 MDHEN and CDR2 SYDVKM. CDR3 in amino acids: CASSSGDSRSYEQYF. CDR3 DNA sequence: TGTGCCAGCAGTTCAGGGGACAGCCGATCCTACGAGCAGTACTTC.

The chain joins TRBV6-5 to TRBJ2-7, with 8 bases fitting TRBD2. Germline CDR1 reads MNHEY; CDR2 reads SVGAGI. Trimming took 0 bases from V and 3 from J; bases not matched to a gene: 4. The CDR3 spans 15 residues. The CDR3, as DNA: TGTGCCAGCAGTTACTCACTAGCGGAAATCTACGAGCAGTACTTC. Protein sequence: CASSYSLAEIYEQYF.

The chain carries TRBV28 and TRBJ2-2; tentative D call: TRBD1 (5 bases). V was cut by 8 bases and J by 2 bases, with 18 bases left in between. The CDR3 totals 16 residues. Looked up from germline, CDR1 is MDHEN and CDR2 is SYDVKM. The CDR3 sequence is CASADGRALNTGELFF. Here the CDR3 DNA reads TGTGCCAGCGCAGACGGCAGGGCGCTTAACACCGGGGAGCTGTTTTTT.

The chain has TRBV6-6 and TRBJ2-3; D not resolved. CDR1 and CDR2 (germline): MNHNY, SVGAGI (reference sequence). The CDR3 totals 16 residues. With 2 bases removed from V and 1 base from J, the gap between germline ends came to 13 bases. CDR3 amino acids: CASSYRTNLRTDTQYF. In DNA form, the CDR3 reads TGTGCCAGCAGTTACCGAACGAACTTACGCACAGATACGCAGTATTTT.

This clone was counted once. This rearrangement joins TRBV9 to TRBJ1-5; the D gene is possibly TRBD1 (5 bases). The CDR3 is made up of 16 amino acids. Germline V gene sequence: CDR1 SGDLS, CDR2 YYNGEE. The V end lost 3 bases, the J end lost 2 bases, and 15 bases lay between the germline ends. This CDR3 is CASSAGGDSRNQPQHF. The CDR3 DNA reads as TGTGCCAGCAGCGCCGGTGGAGACAGTCGCAATCAGCCCCAGCATTTT.

Comments on this clone: A clone one base away is much larger, so this may be a read error. The chain has TRBV7-8 and TRBJ2-7; a possible D gene is TRBD1 (5 bases). Germline V CDR1 and CDR2: SGHVS, FQNEAQ. The CDR3 has 14 amino acids. In DNA form, the CDR3 reads TGTGTCAGCAGCTTATCGCAGGGTTTGGGGGAGCAGTACTTC. This encodes CVSSLSQGLGEQYF. The entire variable domain, with the rest obtained from reference TRBV7-8 and TRBJ2-7, is as follows: GAGVSQSPRYKVAKRGQDVALRCDPISGHVSLFWYQQALGQGPEFLTYFQNEAQLDKSGLPSDRFFAERPEGSVSTLKIQRTQQEDSAVYLCVSSLSQGLGEQYFGPGTRLTVT.

This chain links TRBV6-2 or TRBV6-3 with TRBJ2-7; 10 nucleotides match TRBD1. Per the germline V gene, CDR1 is MNHEY and CDR2 is SVGEGT. This CDR3 is 15 amino acids long. Unmatched junction bases numbered 6, after V lost 5 bases and J lost 2 bases. DNA of the CDR3: TGTGCCAGCAGTGACAGGGGGCAGGTGGCCTACGAGCAGTACTTC. Amino acids: CASSDRGQVAYEQYF.

The genes are TRBV14 and TRBJ1-1; 7 positions match TRBD1. Unmatched junction bases numbered 10, after V lost 5 bases and J lost 4 bases. Germline V CDR1 and CDR2: SGHDN, FVKESK. The CDR3 contains 15 residues. In DNA form, the CDR3 reads TGTGCCAGCAGCTACCTATCAGGGGGATTCACTGAAGCTTTCTTT. This translates into CASSYLSGGFTEAFF.

A few counts support this clone. The gene calls are TRBV3-1 (or the pseudogene TRBV3-2) and TRBJ1-1; D call uncertain. CDR1 and CDR2 (germline): LGHDT, YNNKEL (reference sequence). The CDR3 is made up of 15 amino acids. Trimming shortened V by 2 bases and J by 1 base, and 11 bases separated the two germline ends. In DNA form, the CDR3 reads TGTGCCAGCAGCCAACACGCCGGGAAGAACACTGAAGCTTTCTTT. Translating gives CASSQHAGKNTEAFF.